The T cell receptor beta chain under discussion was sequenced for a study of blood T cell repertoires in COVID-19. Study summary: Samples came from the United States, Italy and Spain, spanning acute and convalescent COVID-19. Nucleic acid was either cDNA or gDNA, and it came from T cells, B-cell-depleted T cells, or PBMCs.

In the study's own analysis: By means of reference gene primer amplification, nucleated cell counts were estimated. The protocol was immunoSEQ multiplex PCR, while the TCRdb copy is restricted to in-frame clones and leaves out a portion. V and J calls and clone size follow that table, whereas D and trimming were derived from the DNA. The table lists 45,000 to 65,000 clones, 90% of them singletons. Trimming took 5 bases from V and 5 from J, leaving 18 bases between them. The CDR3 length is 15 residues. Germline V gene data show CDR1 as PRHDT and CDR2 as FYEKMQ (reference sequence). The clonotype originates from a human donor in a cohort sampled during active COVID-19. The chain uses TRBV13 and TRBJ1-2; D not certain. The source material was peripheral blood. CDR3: CASSARLRGQYGYTF. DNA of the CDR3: TGTGCCAGCAGCGCGCGCCTCCGGGGTCAGTATGGCTACACCTTC. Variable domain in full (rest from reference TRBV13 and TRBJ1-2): AAGVIQSPRHLIKEKRETATLKCYPIPRHDTVYWYQQGPGQDPQFLISFYEKMQSDKGSIPDRFSAQQFSDYHSELNMSSLELGDSALYFCASSARLRGQYGYTFGSGTRLTVV.